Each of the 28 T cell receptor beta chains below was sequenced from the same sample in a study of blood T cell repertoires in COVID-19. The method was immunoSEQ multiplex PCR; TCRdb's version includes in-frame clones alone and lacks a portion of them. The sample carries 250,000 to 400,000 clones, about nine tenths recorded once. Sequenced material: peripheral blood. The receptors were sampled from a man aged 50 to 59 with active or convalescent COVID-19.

This CDR3 reads CASSGLQGRHTEAFF. In DNA form, the CDR3 reads TGTGCCAGCTCAGGTTTGCAGGGCCGACACACTGAAGCTTTCTTT. The chain couples TRBV18 to TRBJ1-1; a weak D match, TRBD1 (5 bases). Germline loops: CDR1 KGHSH, CDR2 LQKENI. Trimming removed 5 bases from V and 3 bases from J, with 16 bases in between. The CDR3 extends over 15 amino acids.

CDR3 in amino acids: CASSQRQGRGAQDTQYF. In DNA, the CDR3 is TGCGCCAGCAGCCAACGCCAGGGCAGGGGAGCACAAGATACGCAGTATTTT. The rearrangement joins TRBV4-1 to TRBJ2-3; maybe TRBD1 (6 bases). Between the trimmed V and J ends, which lost 2 bases and 5 bases, there was a span of 20 bases. Germline CDR1 reads MGHRA; CDR2 reads YSYEKL. The CDR3 sequence is 17 residues long.

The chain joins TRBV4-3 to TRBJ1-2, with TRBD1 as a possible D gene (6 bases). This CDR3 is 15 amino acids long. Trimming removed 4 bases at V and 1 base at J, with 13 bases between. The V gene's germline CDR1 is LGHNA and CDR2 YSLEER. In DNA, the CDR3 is TGCGCCAGCAGCCGAGGGAGGGGGATTAACTATGGCTACACCTTC. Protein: CASSRGRGINYGYTF.

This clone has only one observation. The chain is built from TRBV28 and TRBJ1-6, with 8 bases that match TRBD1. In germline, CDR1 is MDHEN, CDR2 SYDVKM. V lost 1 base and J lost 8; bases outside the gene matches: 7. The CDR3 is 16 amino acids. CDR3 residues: CASSLSTGTGDSPLHF. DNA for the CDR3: TGTGCCAGCAGTTTATCGACCGGGACAGGTGATTCACCCCTCCACTTT.

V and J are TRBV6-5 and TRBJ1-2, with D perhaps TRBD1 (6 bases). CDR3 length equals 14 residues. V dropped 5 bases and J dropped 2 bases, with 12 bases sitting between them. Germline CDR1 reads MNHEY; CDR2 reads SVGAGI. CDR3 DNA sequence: TGTGCCAGCAGTACAGACAGGAGAAACTATGGCTACACCTTC. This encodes CASSTDRRNYGYTF.

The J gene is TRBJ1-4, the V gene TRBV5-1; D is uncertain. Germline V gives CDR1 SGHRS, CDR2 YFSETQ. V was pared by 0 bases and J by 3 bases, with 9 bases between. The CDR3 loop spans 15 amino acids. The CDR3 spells CASSLGGEPNEKLFF. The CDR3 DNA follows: TGCGCCAGCAGCTTGGGTGGAGAGCCTAATGAAAAACTGTTTTTT. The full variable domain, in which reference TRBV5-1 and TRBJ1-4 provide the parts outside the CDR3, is KAGVTQTPRYLIKTRGQQVTLSCSPISGHRSVSWYQQTPGQGLQFLFEYFSETQRNKGNFPGRFSGRQFSNSRSEMNVSTLELGDSALYLCASSLGGEPNEKLFFGSGTQLSVL.

The CDR3, as DNA: TGTGCCAGCAGCCAAGGGACAGGGGGCTTCTACGAGCAGTACTTC. It is translated as CASSQGTGGFYEQYF. The chain combines TRBV2 with TRBJ2-7; 12 nucleotides agree with TRBD1. V lost 6 bases and J lost 3; bases outside the gene matches: 6. The CDR3 extends over 15 amino acids. Per the germline V gene, CDR1 is SNHLY and CDR2 is FYNNEI.

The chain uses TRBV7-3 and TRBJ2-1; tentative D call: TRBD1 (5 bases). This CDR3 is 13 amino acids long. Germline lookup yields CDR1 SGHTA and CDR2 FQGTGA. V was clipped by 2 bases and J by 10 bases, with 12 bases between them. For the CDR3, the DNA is TGTGCCAGCAGCTTACAGGGCTCAGGGGAGCAGTTCTTC. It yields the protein CASSLQGSGEQFF.

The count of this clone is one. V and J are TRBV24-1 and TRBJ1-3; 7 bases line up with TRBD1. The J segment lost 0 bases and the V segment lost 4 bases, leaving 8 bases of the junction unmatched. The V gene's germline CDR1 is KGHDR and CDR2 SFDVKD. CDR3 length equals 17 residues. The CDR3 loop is CATSDPGQRISGNTIYF. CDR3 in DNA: TGTGCCACCAGTGACCCGGGACAGCGGATCTCTGGAAACACCATATATTTT.

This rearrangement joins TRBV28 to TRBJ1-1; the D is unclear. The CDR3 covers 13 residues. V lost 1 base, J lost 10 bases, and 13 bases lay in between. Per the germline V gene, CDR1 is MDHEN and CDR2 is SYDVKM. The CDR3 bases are TGTGCCAGCAGTTTATACGAGGGCGCGGGAGCTTTCTTT. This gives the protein CASSLYEGAGAFF.

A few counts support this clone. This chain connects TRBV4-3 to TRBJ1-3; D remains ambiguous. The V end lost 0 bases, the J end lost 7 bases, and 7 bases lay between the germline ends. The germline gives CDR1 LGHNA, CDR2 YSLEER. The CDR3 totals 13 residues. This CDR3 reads CASSQDLSNTIYF. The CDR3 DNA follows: TGCGCCAGCAGCCAAGATCTGAGTAACACCATATATTTT.

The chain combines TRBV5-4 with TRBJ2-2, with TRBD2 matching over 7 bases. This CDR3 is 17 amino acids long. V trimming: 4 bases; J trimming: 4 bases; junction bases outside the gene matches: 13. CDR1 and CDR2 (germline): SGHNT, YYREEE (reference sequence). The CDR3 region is CASSRDLAAGLTGELFF. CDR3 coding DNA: TGTGCCAGCAGCCGAGACCTTGCAGCGGGGCTCACCGGGGAGCTGTTTTTT.

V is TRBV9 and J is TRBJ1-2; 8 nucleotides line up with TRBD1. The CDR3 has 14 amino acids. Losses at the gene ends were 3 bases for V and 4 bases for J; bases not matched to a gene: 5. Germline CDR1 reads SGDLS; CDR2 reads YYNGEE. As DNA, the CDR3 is TGTGCCAGCAGCGCTGGACAGGGATCCTATGGCTACACCTTC. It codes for CASSAGQGSYGYTF.

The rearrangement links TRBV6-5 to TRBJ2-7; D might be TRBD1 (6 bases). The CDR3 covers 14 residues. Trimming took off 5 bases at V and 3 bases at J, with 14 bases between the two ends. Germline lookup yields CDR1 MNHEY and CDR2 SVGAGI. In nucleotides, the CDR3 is TGTGCCAGCAGTCAACGACAGGTCAGCTACGAGCAGTACTTC. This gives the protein CASSQRQVSYEQYF.

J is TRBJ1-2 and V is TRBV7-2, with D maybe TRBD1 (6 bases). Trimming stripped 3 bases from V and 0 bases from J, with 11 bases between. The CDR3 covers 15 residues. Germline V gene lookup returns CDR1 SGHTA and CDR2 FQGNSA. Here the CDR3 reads CASSLSGAANYGYTF. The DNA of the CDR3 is TGTGCCAGCAGCTTGTCAGGGGCGGCTAACTATGGCTACACCTTC.

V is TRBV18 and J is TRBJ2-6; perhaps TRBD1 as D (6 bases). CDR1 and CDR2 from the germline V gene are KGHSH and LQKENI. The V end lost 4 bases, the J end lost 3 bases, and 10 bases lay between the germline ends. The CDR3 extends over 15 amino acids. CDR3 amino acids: CASSQQGYGANVLTF. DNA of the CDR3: TGTGCCAGCTCACAGCAGGGGTATGGGGCCAACGTCCTGACTTTC.

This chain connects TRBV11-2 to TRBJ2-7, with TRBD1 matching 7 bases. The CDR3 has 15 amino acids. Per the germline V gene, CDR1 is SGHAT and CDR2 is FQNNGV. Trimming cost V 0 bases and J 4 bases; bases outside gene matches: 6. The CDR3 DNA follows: TGTGCCAGCAGCTTAGATACAGGGGTGGGGTACGAGCAGTACTTC. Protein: CASSLDTGVGYEQYF.

CDR3: CASSRRGSHADTQYF. The CDR3 DNA follows: TGCGCCAGCTCAAGAAGAGGGAGTCACGCAGATACGCAGTATTTT. The rearrangement uses TRBV5-1 and TRBJ2-3, with D perhaps TRBD2 (5 bases). The CDR3 extends over 15 amino acids. CDR1 and CDR2 from the germline V gene are SGHRS and YFSETQ. Trimming shortened V by 7 bases and J by 4 bases, and 19 bases separated the two germline ends.

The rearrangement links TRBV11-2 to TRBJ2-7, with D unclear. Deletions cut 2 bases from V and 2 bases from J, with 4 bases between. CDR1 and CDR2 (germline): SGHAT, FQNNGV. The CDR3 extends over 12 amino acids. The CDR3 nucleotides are TGTGCCAGCAGCTTACTCCCCTACGAGCAGTACTTC. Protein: CASSLLPYEQYF.

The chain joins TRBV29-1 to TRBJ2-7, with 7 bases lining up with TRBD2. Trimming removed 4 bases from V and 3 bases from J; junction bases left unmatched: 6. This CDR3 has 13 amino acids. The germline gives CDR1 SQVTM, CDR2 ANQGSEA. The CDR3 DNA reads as TGCAGCGTTGCCCCGGGGGGTGGCTACGAGCAGTACTTC. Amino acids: CSVAPGGGYEQYF.

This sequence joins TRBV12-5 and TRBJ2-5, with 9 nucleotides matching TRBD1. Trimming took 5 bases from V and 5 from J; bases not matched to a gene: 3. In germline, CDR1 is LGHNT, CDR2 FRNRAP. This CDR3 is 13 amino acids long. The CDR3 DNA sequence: TGTGCTAGTGGTCCAGGGACAGGGGAGACCCAGTACTTC. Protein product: CASGPGTGETQYF.

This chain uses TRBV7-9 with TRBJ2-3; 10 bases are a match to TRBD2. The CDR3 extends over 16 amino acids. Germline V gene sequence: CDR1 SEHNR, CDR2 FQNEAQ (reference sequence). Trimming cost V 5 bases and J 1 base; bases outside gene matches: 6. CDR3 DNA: TGTGCCAGCAGCCCCGGACTAGCGGAGGGCACAGATACGCAGTATTTT. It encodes CASSPGLAEGTDTQYF.

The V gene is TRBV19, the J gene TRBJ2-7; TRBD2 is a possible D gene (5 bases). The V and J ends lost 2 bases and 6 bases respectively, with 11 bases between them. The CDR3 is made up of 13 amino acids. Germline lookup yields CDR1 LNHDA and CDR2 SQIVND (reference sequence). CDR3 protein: CASSILLAGEQYF. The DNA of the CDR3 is TGTGCCAGTAGTATATTGTTGGCGGGCGAGCAGTACTTC. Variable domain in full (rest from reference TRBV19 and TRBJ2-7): DGGITQSPKYLFRKEGQNVTLSCEQNLNHDAMYWYRQDPGQGLRLIYYSQIVNDFQKGDIAEGYSVSREKKESFPLTVTSAQKNPTAFYLCASSILLAGEQYFGPGTRLTVT.

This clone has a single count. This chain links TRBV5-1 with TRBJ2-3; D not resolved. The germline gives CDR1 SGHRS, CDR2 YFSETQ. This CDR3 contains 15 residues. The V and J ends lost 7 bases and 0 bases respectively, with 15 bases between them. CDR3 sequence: CASRTSTLSTDTQYF. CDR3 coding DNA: TGCGCCAGCCGAACCTCTACGCTAAGCACAGATACGCAGTATTTT.

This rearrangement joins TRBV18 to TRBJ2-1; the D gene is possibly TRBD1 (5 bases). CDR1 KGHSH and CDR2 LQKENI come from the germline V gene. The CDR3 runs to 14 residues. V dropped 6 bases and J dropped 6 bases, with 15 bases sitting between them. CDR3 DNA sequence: TGTGCCAGCTCCCTAGGGGCCAGGATCAATGAGCAGTTCTTC. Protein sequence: CASSLGARINEQFF. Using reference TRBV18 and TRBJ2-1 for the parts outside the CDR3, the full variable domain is NAGVMQNPRHLVRRRGQEARLRCSPMKGHSHVYWYRQLPEEGLKFMVYLQKENIIDESGMPKERFSAEFPKEGPSILRIQQVVRGDSAAYFCASSLGARINEQFFGPGTRLTVL.

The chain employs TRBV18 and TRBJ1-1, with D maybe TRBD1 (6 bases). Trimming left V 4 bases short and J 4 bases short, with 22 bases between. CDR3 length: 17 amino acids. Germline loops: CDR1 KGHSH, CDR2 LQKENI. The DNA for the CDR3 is TGTGCCAGCTCACGAACCGTCGGGGGGGCCGGTATCACTGAAGCTTTCTTT. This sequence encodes CASSRTVGGAGITEAFF.

The CDR3 here is CASSRGIYGYTF. The CDR3 region has the DNA TGCGCCAGCAGTAGGGGGATATATGGCTACACCTTC. This chain connects TRBV10-2 to TRBJ1-2, with TRBD1 as a possible D gene (6 bases). Germline V gene lookup returns CDR1 WSHSY and CDR2 SAAADI. This CDR3 is 12 amino acids long. V lost 5 bases and J 5 bases, leaving 9 bases between the germline ends.

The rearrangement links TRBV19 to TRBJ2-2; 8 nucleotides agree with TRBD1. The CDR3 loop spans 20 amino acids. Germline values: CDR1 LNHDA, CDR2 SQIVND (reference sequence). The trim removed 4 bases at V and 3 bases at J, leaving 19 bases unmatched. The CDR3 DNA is TGTGCCAGTAGTACAACTCTCCCGGGCCTGGACAGGGCGTACACCGGGGAGCTGTTTTTT. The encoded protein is CASSTTLPGLDRAYTGELFF.